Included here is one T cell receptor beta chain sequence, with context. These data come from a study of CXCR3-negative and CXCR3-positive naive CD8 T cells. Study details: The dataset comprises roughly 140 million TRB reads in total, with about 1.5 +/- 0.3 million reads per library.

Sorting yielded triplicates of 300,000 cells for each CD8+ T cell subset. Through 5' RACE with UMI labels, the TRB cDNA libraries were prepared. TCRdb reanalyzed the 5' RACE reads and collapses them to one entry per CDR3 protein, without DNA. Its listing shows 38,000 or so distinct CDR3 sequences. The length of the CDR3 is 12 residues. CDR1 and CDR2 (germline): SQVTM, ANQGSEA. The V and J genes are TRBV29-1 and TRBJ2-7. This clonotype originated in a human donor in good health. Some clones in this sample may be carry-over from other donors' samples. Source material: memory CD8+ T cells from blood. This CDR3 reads CSVLTKAYEQYF.